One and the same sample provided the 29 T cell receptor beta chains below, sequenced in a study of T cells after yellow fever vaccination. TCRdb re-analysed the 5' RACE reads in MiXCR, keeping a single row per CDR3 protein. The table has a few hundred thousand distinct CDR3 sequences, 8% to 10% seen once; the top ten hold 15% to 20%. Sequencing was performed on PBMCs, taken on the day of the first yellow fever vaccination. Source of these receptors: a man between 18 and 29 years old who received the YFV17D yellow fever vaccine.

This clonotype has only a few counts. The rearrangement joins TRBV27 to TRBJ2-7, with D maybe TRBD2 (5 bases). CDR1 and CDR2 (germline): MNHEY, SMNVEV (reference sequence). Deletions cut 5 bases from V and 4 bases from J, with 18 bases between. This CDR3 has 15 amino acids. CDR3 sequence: CASSPRLRESYEQYF. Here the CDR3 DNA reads TGTGCCAGCAGTCCCCGCCTCCGGGAATCGTACGAGCAGTACTTC.

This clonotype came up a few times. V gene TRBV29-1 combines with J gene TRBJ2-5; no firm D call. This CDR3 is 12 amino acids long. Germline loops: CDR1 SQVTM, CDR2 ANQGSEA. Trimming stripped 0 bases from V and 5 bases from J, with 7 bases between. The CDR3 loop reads CSVEDPAETQYF. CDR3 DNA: TGCAGCGTTGAAGATCCCGCGGAGACCCAGTACTTC.

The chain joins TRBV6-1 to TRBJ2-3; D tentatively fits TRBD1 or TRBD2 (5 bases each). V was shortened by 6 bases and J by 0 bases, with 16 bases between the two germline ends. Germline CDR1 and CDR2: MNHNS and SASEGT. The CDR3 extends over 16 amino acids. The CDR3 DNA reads TGTGCCAGCAGGGGGCCGGGGCGATCTAGCACAGATACGCAGTATTTT. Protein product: CASRGPGRSSTDTQYF.

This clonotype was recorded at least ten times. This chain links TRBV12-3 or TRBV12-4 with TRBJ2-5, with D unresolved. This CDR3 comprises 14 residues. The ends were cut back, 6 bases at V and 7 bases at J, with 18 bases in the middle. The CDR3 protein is CASSKLFPPGTQYF. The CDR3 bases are TGTGCCAGCAGCAAACTTTTCCCCCCTGGGACCCAGTACTTC.

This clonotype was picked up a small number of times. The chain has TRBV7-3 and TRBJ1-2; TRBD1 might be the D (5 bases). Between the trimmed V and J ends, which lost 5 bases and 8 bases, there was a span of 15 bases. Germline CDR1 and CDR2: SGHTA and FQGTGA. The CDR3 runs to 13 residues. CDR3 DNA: TGTGCCAGCAGCGAGCCCGGGACCGTCGGCTACACCTTC. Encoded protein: CASSEPGTVGYTF.

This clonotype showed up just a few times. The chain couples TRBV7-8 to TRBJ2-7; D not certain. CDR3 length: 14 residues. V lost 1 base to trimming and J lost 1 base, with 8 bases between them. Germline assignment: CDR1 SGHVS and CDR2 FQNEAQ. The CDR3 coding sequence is TGTGCCAGCAGCTTAGAACAGAGATCCTACGAGCAGTACTTC. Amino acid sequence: CASSLEQRSYEQYF.

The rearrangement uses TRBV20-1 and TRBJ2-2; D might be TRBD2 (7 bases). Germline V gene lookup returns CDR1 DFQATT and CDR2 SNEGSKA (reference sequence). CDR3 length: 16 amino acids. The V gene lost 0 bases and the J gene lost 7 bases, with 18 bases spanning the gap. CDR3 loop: CSARDLLRGADGELFF. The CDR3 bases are TGCAGTGCTAGAGATCTCTTACGGGGGGCGGACGGGGAGCTGTTTTTT.

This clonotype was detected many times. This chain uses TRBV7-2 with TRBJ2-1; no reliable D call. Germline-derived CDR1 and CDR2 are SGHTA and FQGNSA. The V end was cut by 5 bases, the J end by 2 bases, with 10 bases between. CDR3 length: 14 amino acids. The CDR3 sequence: CASSTPRPYNEQFF. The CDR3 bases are TGTGCCAGCAGCACACCACGACCCTACAATGAGCAGTTCTTC.

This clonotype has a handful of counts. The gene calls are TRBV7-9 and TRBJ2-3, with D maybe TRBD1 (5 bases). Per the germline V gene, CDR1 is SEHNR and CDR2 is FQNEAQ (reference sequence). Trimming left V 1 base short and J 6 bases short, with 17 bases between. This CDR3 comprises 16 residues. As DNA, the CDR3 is TGTGCCAGCAGCTTAGGGGGCTCACGAATTTCGGATACGCAGTATTTT. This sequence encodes CASSLGGSRISDTQYF.

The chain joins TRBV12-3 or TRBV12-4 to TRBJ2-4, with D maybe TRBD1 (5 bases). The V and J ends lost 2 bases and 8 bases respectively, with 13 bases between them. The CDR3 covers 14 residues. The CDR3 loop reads CASSLRKGMDIQYF. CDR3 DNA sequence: TGTGCCAGCAGTTTAAGGAAGGGGATGGACATTCAGTACTTC.

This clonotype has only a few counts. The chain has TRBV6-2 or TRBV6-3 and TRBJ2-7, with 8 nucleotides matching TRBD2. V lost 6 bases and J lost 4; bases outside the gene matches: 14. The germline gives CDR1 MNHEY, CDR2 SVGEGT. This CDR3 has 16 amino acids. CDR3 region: CASSDPGGATGYEQYV. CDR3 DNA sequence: TGTGCCAGCAGCGACCCCGGGGGGGCTACGGGGTACGAGCAGTACGTC.

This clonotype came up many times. This CDR3 reads CASSLNRDNEKLFF. In DNA form, the CDR3 reads TGTGCCAGCAGCTTGAACAGGGATAATGAAAAACTGTTTTTT. The chain links TRBV7-9 to TRBJ1-4; a weak D match, TRBD1 (6 bases). V gave up 3 bases and J gave up 4 bases, with 9 bases separating them. Per germline, CDR1 SEHNR and CDR2 FQNEAQ (reference sequence). The CDR3 is made up of 14 amino acids.

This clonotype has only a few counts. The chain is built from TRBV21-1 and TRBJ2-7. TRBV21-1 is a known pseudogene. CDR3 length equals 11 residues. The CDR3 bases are TGTGCCAGCAGCAAAGGATCTCGTGGGGACTTC. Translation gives CASSKGSRGDF.

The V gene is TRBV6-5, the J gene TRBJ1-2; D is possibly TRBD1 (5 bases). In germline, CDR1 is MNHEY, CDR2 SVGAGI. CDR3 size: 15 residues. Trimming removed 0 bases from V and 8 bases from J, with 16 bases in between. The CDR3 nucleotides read TGTGCCAGCAGTTACTCGGAGCAGGGAGTAGTCGGCTACACCTTC. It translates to CASSYSEQGVVGYTF.

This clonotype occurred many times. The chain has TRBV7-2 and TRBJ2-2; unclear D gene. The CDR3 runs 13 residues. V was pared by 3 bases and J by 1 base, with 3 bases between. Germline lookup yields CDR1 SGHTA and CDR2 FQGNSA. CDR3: CASSFENTGELFF. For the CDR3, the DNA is TGTGCCAGCAGCTTCGAGAACACCGGGGAGCTGTTTTTT. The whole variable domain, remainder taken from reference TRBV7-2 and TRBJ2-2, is GAGVSQSPSNKVTEKGKDVELRCDPISGHTALYWYRQSLGQGLEFLIYFQGNSAPDKSGLPSDRFSAERTGGSVSTLTIQRTQQEDSAVYLCASSFENTGELFFGEGSRLTVL.

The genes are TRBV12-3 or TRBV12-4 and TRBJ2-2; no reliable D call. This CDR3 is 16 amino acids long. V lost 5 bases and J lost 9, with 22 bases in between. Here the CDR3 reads CASSLGSSGYLRELFF. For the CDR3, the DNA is TGTGCCAGCAGTCTGGGGTCATCCGGCTATCTCCGGGAGCTGTTTTTT.

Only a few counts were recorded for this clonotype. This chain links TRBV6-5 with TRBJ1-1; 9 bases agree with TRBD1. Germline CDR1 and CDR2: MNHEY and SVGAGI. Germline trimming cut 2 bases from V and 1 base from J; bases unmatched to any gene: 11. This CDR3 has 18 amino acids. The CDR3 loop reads CASSYDISMGQGNTEAFF. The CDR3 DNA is TGTGCCAGCAGTTACGACATATCAATGGGACAGGGGAACACTGAAGCTTTCTTT.

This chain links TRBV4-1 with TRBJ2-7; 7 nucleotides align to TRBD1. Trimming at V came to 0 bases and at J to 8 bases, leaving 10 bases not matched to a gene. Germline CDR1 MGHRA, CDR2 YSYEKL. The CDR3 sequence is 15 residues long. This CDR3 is CASSQDAGGYWKQYF. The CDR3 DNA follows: TGCGCCAGCAGCCAAGACGCAGGGGGTTATTGGAAGCAGTACTTC.

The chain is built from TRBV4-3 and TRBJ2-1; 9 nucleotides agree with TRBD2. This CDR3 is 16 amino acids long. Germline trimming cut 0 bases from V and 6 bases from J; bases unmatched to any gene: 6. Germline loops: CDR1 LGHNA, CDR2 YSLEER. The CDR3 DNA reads TGCGCCAGCAGCCAAGAGCCCAGCGGGGGGCGCAATGAGCAGTTCTTC. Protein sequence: CASSQEPSGGRNEQFF.

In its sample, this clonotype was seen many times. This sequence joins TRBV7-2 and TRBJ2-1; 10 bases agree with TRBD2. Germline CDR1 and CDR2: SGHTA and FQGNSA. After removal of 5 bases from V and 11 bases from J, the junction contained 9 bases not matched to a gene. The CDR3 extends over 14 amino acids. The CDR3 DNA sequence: TGTGCCAGCAGCCGTGATCGGACTAGCGGACAGCAGTTCTTC. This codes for CASSRDRTSGQQFF.

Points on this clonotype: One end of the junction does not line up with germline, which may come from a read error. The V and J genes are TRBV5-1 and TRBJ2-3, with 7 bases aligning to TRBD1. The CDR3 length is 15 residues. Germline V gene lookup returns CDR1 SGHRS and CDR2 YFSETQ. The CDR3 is CASSLEGTAFDMQYF. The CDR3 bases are TGCGCCAGCAGCTTGGAGGGGACAGCCTTCGATATGCAGTATTTT. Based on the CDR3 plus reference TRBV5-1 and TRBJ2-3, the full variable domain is KAGVTQTPRYLIKTRGQQVTLSCSPISGHRSVSWYQQTPGQGLQFLFEYFSETQRNKGNFPGRFSGRQFSNSRSEMNVSTLELGDSALYLCASSLEGTAFDMQYFGPGTRLTVL.

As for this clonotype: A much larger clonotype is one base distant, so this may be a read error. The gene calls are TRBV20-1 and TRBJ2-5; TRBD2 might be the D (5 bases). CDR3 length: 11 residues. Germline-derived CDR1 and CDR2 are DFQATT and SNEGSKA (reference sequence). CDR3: CSARGAETPYF. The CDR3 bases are TGCAGTGCTAGGGGAGCGGAGACCCCGTACTTC.

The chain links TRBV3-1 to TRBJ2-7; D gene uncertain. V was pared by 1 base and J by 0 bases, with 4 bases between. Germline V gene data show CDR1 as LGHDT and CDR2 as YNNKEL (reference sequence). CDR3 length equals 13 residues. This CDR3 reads CASSQGISYEQYV. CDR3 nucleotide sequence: TGTGCCAGCAGCCAAGGGATCTCCTACGAGCAGTACGTC.

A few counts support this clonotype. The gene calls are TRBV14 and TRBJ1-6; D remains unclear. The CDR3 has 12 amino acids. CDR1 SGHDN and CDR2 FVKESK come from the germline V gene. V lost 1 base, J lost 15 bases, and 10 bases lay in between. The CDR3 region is CASSQGFQDLHF. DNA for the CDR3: TGTGCCAGCAGCCAAGGGTTTCAGGACCTCCACTTT.

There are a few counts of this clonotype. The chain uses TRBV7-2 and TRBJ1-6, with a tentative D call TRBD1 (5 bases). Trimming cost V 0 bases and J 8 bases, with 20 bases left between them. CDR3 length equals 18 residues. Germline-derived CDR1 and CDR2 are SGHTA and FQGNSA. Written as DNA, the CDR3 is TGTGCCAGCAGCTTAGCGGTTATAGGACTTCTGGGGGATTCACCCCTCCACTTT. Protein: CASSLAVIGLLGDSPLHF.

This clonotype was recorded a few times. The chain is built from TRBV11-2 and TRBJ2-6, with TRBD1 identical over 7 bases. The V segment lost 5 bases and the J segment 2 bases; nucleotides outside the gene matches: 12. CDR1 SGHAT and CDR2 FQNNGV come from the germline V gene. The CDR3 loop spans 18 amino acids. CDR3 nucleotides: TGTGCCAGCAGCCTTTCGACAGGGCCATCCGCTGGGGCCAACGTCCTGACTTTC. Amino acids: CASSLSTGPSAGANVLTF.

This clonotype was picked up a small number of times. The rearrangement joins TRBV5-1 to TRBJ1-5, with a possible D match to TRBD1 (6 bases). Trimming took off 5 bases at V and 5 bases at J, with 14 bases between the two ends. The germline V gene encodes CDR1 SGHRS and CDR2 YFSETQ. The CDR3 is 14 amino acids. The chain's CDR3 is CASSPGGADQPQHF. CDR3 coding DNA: TGCGCCAGCAGTCCGGGGGGGGCGGATCAGCCCCAGCATTTT.

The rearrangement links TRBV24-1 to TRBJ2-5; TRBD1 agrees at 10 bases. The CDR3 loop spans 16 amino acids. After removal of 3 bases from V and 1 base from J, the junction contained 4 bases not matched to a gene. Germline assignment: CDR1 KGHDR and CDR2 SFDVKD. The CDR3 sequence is CATSDAGQGFQETQYF. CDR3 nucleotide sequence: TGTGCCACCAGTGATGCGGGACAGGGGTTCCAAGAGACCCAGTACTTC.

CDR3 sequence reads: CASSLVGPQHF. The CDR3 bases are TGTGCCAGCAGTTTAGTGGGGCCCCAGCATTTT. The rearrangement uses TRBV12-3 or TRBV12-4 and TRBJ1-5; D is undetermined. CDR3 size: 11 residues. V was pared by 1 base and J by 9 bases, with 4 bases between.